This T cell receptor (beta chain) was profiled in a study of cytomegalovirus exposure and HLA in healthy donors (dated by TCRdb to about 2017). About the full investigation: An earlier analysis of about 560 of the donors reported under 300 Gb of sequence data and 95 million to 120 million unique TCR beta sequences obtained from around 180 million T cells. Every discovery cohort repertoire had been produced on one sequencing platform. Across some 400 genotyped donors of the cohort, an average of roughly 200,000 unique TCR beta nucleotide sequences per donor were sequenced, and approximately 19% of those sequences were non-productive. The aim of the study was to test whether cataloging public T cell receptors could identify signatures of past pathogen exposure. HLA typing included class I and class II loci at four-digit resolution. Using immunosequencing, the study profiled T cell repertoires from 500 to 800 subjects and related those repertoires to cytomegalovirus serostatus. A later analysis re-analyzed previously published TCR beta repertoires from 650 to 800 donors and added high-resolution HLA genotyping to study TCR occurrence patterns. Alongside the repertoire data, information on donor age, sex, ethnicity and CMV serostatus was compiled. Typing coverage varied by locus: about 620-640 donors for A, B, C, DRB1 and DQB1; approximately 500 for DQA1; nearly 610 for DPA1; around 450 for DPB1. Along with the roughly 700-subject first cohort, a separate validation cohort of some 130 different subjects was used. Five DR-DQ haplotypes were handled as single units for association and clustering, since linkage in the cohort was strong. Approximately 300 gigabases of sequencing data and around 87 million unique TCR sequences were included in an early release covering about 600 HLA-typed donors. In a later genetic analysis, genome-wide SNP genotypes for about three fifths of the roughly 670 donors were used, and that subset was treated as a discovery cohort. The genetic ancestry cluster associated with self-reported Caucasian donors included approximately 85% of the 350 to 500 genotyped donors. Rather than drawing on any new phenotypic data, the later analysis identified candidate immune exposures from TCR beta sequences and the way those sequences occurred across donors. The study combined high-throughput TCR immunosequencing, statistical association of individual TCRs with disease status, and machine learning to predict cytomegalovirus infection status. An earlier analysis of some 500 of the donors applied high-throughput TCR beta sequencing to assess whether each TCR beta V gene segment acted as functional or pseudogenic. Findings and caveats that apply to the study as a whole: According to a later analysis, parvovirus B19, influenza, CMV and Epstein-Barr virus appeared linked to several top co-occurrence clusters. A cluster of highly shared sequence variants was judged likely to be a technical artifact of the sequencing pipeline. In both the original and validation cohorts, the classifier was reported to diagnose cytomegalovirus status with high specificity and sensitivity. According to the authors, the approach could potentially be generalized to other disease states and immunological phenotypes. According to a later analysis, TCR association rates differed among HLA loci, with DRB1 alleles showing the most associated TCRs and HLA-C alleles showing the fewest. A few of the identified cytomegalovirus-associated TCR beta chains were confirmed in vitro to be specific for cytomegalovirus antigens. Presence/absence analyses assumed roughly uniform sequencing depth across donors, an assumption that may not hold. A later analysis found that most CMV-associated TCR beta chains appeared HLA-restricted, with HLA associations seemingly driven largely by CMV exposure. An association between a missense DCLRE1C variant and V-gene and J-gene trimming of TCR beta chains was found in a later genetic analysis and replicated in an independent cohort. Because HLA typing was unavailable for some donors at each locus, only the typed subset was used in association tests. The earlier analysis of 450 to 700 of the donors excluded about 16 rarely observed V segments, including chromosome 9 orphons, because counts were too low. According to a later genetic analysis, donors in an Asian-associated ancestry cluster had fewer N-insertions in productive TCRs than the approximately 610-donor mean. Correlated functional status among segregating V segments might be attributable to linkage disequilibrium, but an unknown experimental factor could not be ruled out. While some public TCRs were present in many individuals, most TCR sequences turned up only very rarely across donors. At a false discovery rate of 0.05, a later analysis linked about 17,000 TCR beta sequences to specific HLA alleles. The study gave a list of more than 150 TCR beta chains associated with cytomegalovirus. In this cohort, only TCR beta chains were sequenced, and detectable features were limited by the absence of alpha or paired-chain data. Strong co-occurrence of HLA alleles, especially DR and DQ, made assigning TCR associations to individual alleles difficult. A further reported finding was that TCR beta sequences accurately predicted the HLA-A and HLA-B alleles for most subjects in the first cohort. For the cohort, immune exposure information was limited to CMV serostatus. In an earlier analysis of roughly 500 of the donors, most TCR beta V segments appeared in productive rearrangements about 87% or about 30% of the time, broadly matching IMGT annotations. A later analysis found that HLA-associated TCR beta chains were more clonally expanded and had lower generation probabilities than equally common non-associated chains.

Of note for this clone: Its antigen specificity is not known. No qualities accompany the bases; no much larger clone lies one base away.

Preparation of the library involved the immunoSEQ multiplex PCR assay. A mixture of 60 forward primers for TCR Vbeta segments and 13 reverse primers for TCR Jbeta segments was used in the multiplex PCR. The CDR3 region of rearranged TCR beta genes was amplified from genomic DNA with a multiplex PCR assay. On the Illumina HiSeq System, the amplified TCR beta libraries were sequenced as 87-base-pair reads. Concerning the study's data processing: A later analysis tallied roughly 76 million unique TCR beta chains across the 660 or so repertoires, and around 9.9 million of those chains were shared by two or more donors. Raw reads were error-corrected and collapsed into unique sequences by a nearest-neighbor algorithm in which closely related sequences were merged to remove PCR and sequencing errors. CDR3 sequences were aligned to IMGT reference sequences to assign V, D and J gene segments. For a sequence to be retained, a match of at least six nucleotides to both a V gene segment and a J gene segment was required. Rearrangements were called productive when the CDR3 lacked stop codons and stayed in frame with V and J; all others were non-productive. Following IMGT convention, CDR3 was defined as the stretch from the second conserved V-encoded cysteine to the conserved J-encoded phenylalanine. The earlier analysis of some 550 of the donors excluded any sequence lacking an unambiguous match to a single V gene segment. In an earlier analysis of 450 to 700 of the donors, V segments were called functional above 56.7% productive rearrangements and were called segregating when the between-donor standard deviation exceeded 5%. A statistical classification framework was developed to diagnose cytomegalovirus status using the catalog of TCR beta chain sequences. A later analysis assigned V and J genes by comparing TCR nucleotide sequences with IMGT/GENE-DB human TR gene sequences. In a later analysis, CDR3 sequences and most-parsimonious VDJ recombination scenarios were assigned using the TCRdist pipeline. A later analysis defined each TCR beta chain by its CDR3 amino acid sequence plus V-gene family, and excluded reads lacking a unique V-gene family. In a later analysis, around 600 highly shared, low-generation-probability nucleotide sequences were removed to address suspected cross-contamination and a sequencing artifact. For each public chain, a later analysis derived a clonal expansion index from normalized ranks of inferred template counts within each repertoire. In a later analysis, generation probabilities were computed with a VDJ recombination model fitted to out-of-frame rearrangements, and the resulting probabilities were checked against IGoR. In a later analysis, hypergeometric tests were used to score TCR-TCR, TCR-HLA and TCR-CMV co-occurrence, with a repertoire-size bias correction applied to TCR pairs. False discovery rates were estimated in a later analysis by permuting HLA or CMV assignments 20 times. In a later analysis, co-occurring TCRs were grouped using DBSCAN, with TCRdist sequence similarity added in when clustering inside HLA-allele-positive subsets. Co-occurrence clustering excluded repertoires with fewer than 30,000 or more than 120,000 public chains, plus five with anomalous nucleotide sharing. This immuneACCESS table, as held by TCRdb, lists in-frame sequences with V and J called but not all clones. Of the missing ones, under half trace to an unresolved V gene in checked studies; the others have no known cause. That table is the source of V, J and clone size, and D and trimming were worked out from the DNA. Counted in this sample were 150,000 or so clones; 80% of them appeared once. 1% of the sample belongs to the ten largest clones.

The cohort comprised under 700 healthy bone marrow donors. All cohort members were sampled while nominally healthy, although unrecorded immune exposures were likely present. The donor tested CMV seropositive and was one of the 289 seropositive cohort members. Every donor gave a peripheral blood sample, and the peripheral blood mononuclear cells from that sample were used for TCR beta sequencing. The Qiagen DNeasy Blood Extraction Kit was used to extract genomic DNA from the blood cell samples. This TCR derives from a woman in her forties or fifties in good health and CMV-seropositive. The source material was PBMCs.

The CDR3 corresponds to CASSQNGQGGDTQYF. The nucleotide sequence is TGTGCCAGCAGCCAGAATGGACAGGGGGGGGATACGCAGTATTTT. Here the chain combines TRBV7-2 and TRBJ2-3; TRBD1 aligns with 10 central bases. From V the trimming removes 5 bases and from J it removes 6 bases, while the gene matches leave 8 bases of the junction unaccounted for. The CDR3, from cysteine to phenylalanine, totals 15 residues. This entry keeps only the CDR3 DNA: 45 bases, framed from base 1. The germline V gene supplies CDR1 SGHTA and CDR2 FQGNSA. When the CDR3 is completed using the reference TRBV7-2 and TRBJ2-3 genes on either side, the full variable domain is GAGVSQSPSNKVTEKGKDVELRCDPISGHTALYWYRQSLGQGLEFLIYFQGNSAPDKSGLPSDRFSAERTGGSVSTLTIQRTQQEDSAVYLCASSQNGQGGDTQYFGPGTRLTVL.